A single sample is the source of the 20 T cell receptor beta chains below, sequenced in a study of T cells after yellow fever vaccination. TCRdb recomputed calls from the 5' RACE reads with MiXCR, one row per CDR3 protein. The sample holds about 170,000 distinct CDR3 sequences, approximately 11% seen once. The sequenced sample was CD8+ T cells sorted from PBMCs, obtained 15 days after the yellow fever booster vaccination. The receptor set was obtained from a man aged 18 to 35 who received the YFV17D yellow fever vaccine.

V and J are TRBV29-1 and TRBJ2-1, with 7 bases matching TRBD2. With 2 bases clipped from V and 2 bases from J, the junction kept 6 bases outside the gene matches. This CDR3 has 15 amino acids. Per the germline V gene, CDR1 is SQVTM and CDR2 is ANQGSEA. The CDR3 loop reads CSVELAELPYNEQFF. The CDR3 DNA is TGCAGCGTTGAACTAGCGGAACTACCCTACAATGAGCAGTTCTTC.

This clonotype showed up just a few times. The chain carries TRBV7-6 and TRBJ2-2; TRBD1 aligns across 8 bases. CDR3 length: 15 residues. After removal of 4 bases from V and 3 bases from J, the junction contained 4 bases not matched to a gene. Looked up from germline, CDR1 is SGHVS and CDR2 is FNYEAQ. CDR3 amino acids: CASSSTGDHTGELFF. As DNA, the CDR3 is TGTGCCAGCAGCTCGACAGGGGATCACACCGGGGAGCTGTTTTTT.

The V gene is TRBV4-1, the J gene TRBJ1-1; D is unresolved. Germline V gene lookup returns CDR1 MGHRA and CDR2 YSYEKL. V lost 2 bases and J 0 bases, leaving 16 bases between the germline ends. The CDR3 consists of 17 residues. Written as DNA, the CDR3 is TGCGCCAGCAGCCAATATCTGAGGCCGACGCTGAACACTGAAGCTTTCTTT. Protein: CASSQYLRPTLNTEAFF.

The chain couples TRBV11-2 to TRBJ1-2, with no clear D. V was shortened by 5 bases and J by 1 base, with 14 bases between the two germline ends. The CDR3 length is 15 residues. Per the germline V gene, CDR1 is SGHAT and CDR2 is FQNNGV. CDR3 DNA: TGTGCCAGCAGCCCGCTATTCACACGTAACTATGGCTACACCTTC. Its translation is CASSPLFTRNYGYTF.

The sample holds a few counts of this clonotype. The chain combines TRBV7-2 with TRBJ2-3; D is possibly TRBD1 (5 bases). The CDR3 contains 15 residues. With 4 bases removed from V and 6 bases from J, the gap between germline ends came to 17 bases. Germline V gives CDR1 SGHTA, CDR2 FQGNSA. CDR3 in DNA: TGTGCCAGCAGCTCGGCTGTTGCCCCAGGGGATACGCAGTATTTT. Its protein is CASSSAVAPGDTQYF.

This clonotype was observed a handful of times. CDR3 residues: CATWDAGSVGYEQYF. As DNA, the CDR3 is TGTGCCACCTGGGATGCCGGTTCCGTGGGCTACGAGCAGTACTTC. The chain links TRBV10-3 to TRBJ2-7; D not certain. V shed 10 bases and J shed 3 bases, with 22 bases lying between them. Germline loops: CDR1 ENHRY, CDR2 SYGVKD. The CDR3 is 15 residues long.

The chain links TRBV18 to TRBJ2-2; 7 nucleotides match TRBD1. Germline V gives CDR1 KGHSH, CDR2 LQKENI. The length of the CDR3 is 15 residues. V trimming: 3 bases; J trimming: 6 bases; junction bases outside the gene matches: 7. This CDR3 reads CASSPETGFAGELFF. The CDR3 region has the DNA TGTGCCAGCTCACCCGAGACAGGGTTCGCCGGGGAGCTGTTTTTT. The full variable domain, rest sourced from reference TRBV18 and TRBJ2-2, is NAGVMQNPRHLVRRRGQEARLRCSPMKGHSHVYWYRQLPEEGLKFMVYLQKENIIDESGMPKERFSAEFPKEGPSILRIQQVVRGDSAAYFCASSPETGFAGELFFGEGSRLTVL.

The rearrangement joins TRBV6-2 or TRBV6-3 to TRBJ2-5; TRBD1 or TRBD2 may be the D gene (5 bases each). This CDR3 is built from 15 residues. Between the trimmed V and J ends, which lost 4 bases and 4 bases, there was a span of 16 bases. Germline V gene lookup returns CDR1 MNHEY and CDR2 SVGEGT. The CDR3 loop reads CASSSGRVGPETQYF. The CDR3 region has the DNA TGTGCCAGCAGTTCGGGACGGGTCGGTCCAGAGACCCAGTACTTC.

This clonotype has ten or more counts. The chain recombines TRBV7-9 with TRBJ2-7; the D is unclear. There are 13 residues in the CDR3. Trimming removed 4 bases from V and 0 bases from J, with 7 bases in between. Germline V gene data show CDR1 as SEHNR and CDR2 as FQNEAQ (reference sequence). CDR3 in amino acids: CASSSKSSYEQYF. CDR3 nucleotides: TGTGCCAGCAGCTCAAAGAGCTCCTACGAGCAGTACTTC. Together with reference TRBV7-9 and TRBJ2-7, the CDR3 gives the full variable domain: DTGVSQNPRHKITKRGQNVTFRCDPISEHNRLYWYRQTLGQGPEFLTYFQNEAQLEKSRLLSDRFSAERPKGSFSTLEIQRTEQGDSAMYLCASSSKSSYEQYFGPGTRLTVT.

This clonotype has just one count. The genes are TRBV20-1 and TRBJ1-1; D uncertain. V shed 2 bases and J shed 6 bases, with 13 bases lying between them. The CDR3 totals 13 residues. The germline V gene has CDR1 DFQATT and CDR2 SNEGSKA (reference sequence). The CDR3 nucleotides read TGCAGTGCTAGAACCTTCGATCCCCCTGAAGCTTTCTTT. This translates into CSARTFDPPEAFF.

The V and J genes are TRBV9 and TRBJ2-1; D may be TRBD1 (6 bases). The germline CDR1 and CDR2 sequences are SGDLS and YYNGEE. The CDR3 is made up of 10 amino acids. V was cut by 7 bases and J by 9 bases, with 8 bases left in between. The CDR3 loop reads CASGGGEQFF. The CDR3 DNA reads as TGTGCCAGCGGGGGCGGTGAGCAGTTCTTC.

This clonotype has a count of ten or more. This chain uses TRBV7-2 with TRBJ1-1, with D uncertain. Trimming removed 1 base at V and 6 bases at J, with 6 bases between. The CDR3 is 12 residues long. CDR1 and CDR2 (germline): SGHTA, FQGNSA. This CDR3 reads CASSLEVAEAFF. DNA for the CDR3: TGTGCCAGCAGCTTAGAAGTTGCTGAAGCTTTCTTT.

The rearrangement joins TRBV7-9 to TRBJ2-7, with D possibly TRBD1 on 6 matching bases. The CDR3 loop spans 13 amino acids. Germline assignment: CDR1 SEHNR and CDR2 FQNEAQ (reference sequence). V dropped 5 bases and J dropped 7 bases, with 15 bases sitting between them. CDR3 amino acids: CASSPDSFWEQYV. In nucleotides, the CDR3 is TGTGCCAGCAGCCCGGACAGTTTTTGGGAGCAGTACGTC.

The chain couples TRBV7-6 to TRBJ2-3; D remains ambiguous. The germline gives CDR1 SGHVS, CDR2 FNYEAQ. V was trimmed by 5 bases and J by 4 bases, leaving 10 bases between them. CDR3 length: 13 residues. The CDR3 sequence: CASSPSPADTQYF. The CDR3 coding sequence is TGTGCCAGCAGCCCCTCACCTGCAGATACGCAGTATTTT.

The V call is TRBV7-9, the J call TRBJ1-5; D unclear. Germline V gives CDR1 SEHNR, CDR2 FQNEAQ (reference sequence). The CDR3 length is 15 residues. Trimming took 0 bases from V and 5 from J, leaving 11 bases between them. The CDR3 coding sequence is TGTGCCAGCAGCTTAGCGGGTCAGAATTATCAGCCCCAGCATTTT. Protein sequence: CASSLAGQNYQPQHF.

At least ten counts were recorded for this clonotype. This chain uses TRBV5-6 with TRBJ1-3; no clear D. Trimming took 3 bases from V and 0 from J, leaving 10 bases between them. CDR1 is SGHDT and CDR2 is YYEEEE in the germline V gene. This CDR3 comprises 15 residues. CDR3 DNA sequence: TGTGCCAGCAGCTCCCAGTTCTACTCTGGAAACACCATATATTTT. It encodes CASSSQFYSGNTIYF.

This clonotype was recorded a few times. The genes are TRBV4-3 and TRBJ2-5, with 12 bases identical to TRBD1. The CDR3 consists of 18 residues. Germline assignment: CDR1 LGHNA and CDR2 YSLEER. J lost 5 bases, V lost 0 bases, and 10 bases had no gene match. CDR3 sequence: CASSQDGFPGQGAETQYF. The CDR3 nucleotides read TGCGCCAGCAGCCAAGACGGCTTCCCGGGACAGGGGGCTGAGACCCAGTACTTC.

The sample holds a few counts of this clonotype. The V gene is TRBV7-9, the J gene TRBJ2-5; 10 bases are shared with TRBD1. There are 13 residues in the CDR3. Germline CDR1 reads SEHNR; CDR2 reads FQNEAQ (reference sequence). V lost 2 bases and J lost 13; bases outside the gene matches: 7. This chain's CDR3 is CASSLWDRGEAYF. Written as DNA, the CDR3 is TGTGCCAGCAGCTTATGGGACAGGGGAGAGGCGTACTTC.

The V and J genes are TRBV7-3 and TRBJ2-2; D ambiguous. Germline lookup yields CDR1 SGHTA and CDR2 FQGTGA. V was trimmed by 5 bases and J by 5 bases, leaving 6 bases between them. The CDR3 contains 12 residues. The CDR3 here is CASSEITGELFF. In nucleotides, the CDR3 is TGTGCCAGCAGCGAAATAACCGGGGAGCTGTTTTTT.

The V call is TRBV12-3 or TRBV12-4, the J call TRBJ1-6; unclear D gene. The CDR3 is 13 residues long. The V end was cut by 1 base, the J end by 7 bases, with 5 bases between. Written as DNA, the CDR3 is TGTGCCAGCAGTTTAGGGGTGAATTCACCCCTCCACTTT. It is translated as CASSLGVNSPLHF.